The T cell receptor beta chain described here comes from a study of shared clonotypes between healthy human individuals (dated by TCRdb to 2018 to 2020). Regarding the study in general: A couple of women and three men aged 18 to 49 years were included in the cohort. The study deeply sequenced blood TCR repertoires of about 5 healthy adults to estimate repertoire size and the extent of clonotype sharing between individuals. Leukapheresis yielded between about 0.94 and 8.9 billion PBMCs per donor. Different laboratories and diverse techniques were used to prepare libraries and sequence TCR repertoires, to increase sequencing depth and limit assay-specific biases. For each donor, CD4 naive and CD4 memory were each given three plates, CD8 naive was given two plates, and CD8 memory was given one plate.

TCR CDR3 regions were amplified from genomic DNA by multiplex PCR using the deep immunoSEQ assay. Extracted genomic DNA from each cell subset was spread evenly across all wells of several immunoSEQ 96-well plates, with each plate serving as a replicate. For sorted subsets, each replicate PCR was loaded with 150 to 250 ng genomic DNA, equivalent to 30,000 or so T cell genomes. The purified libraries were quantified using a Qubit 3.0 fluorometer, sized with a Bioanalyzer 2100, and then quantified again using the KAPA Library Quantification kit. Every immunoSEQ 96-well plate was sequenced on a separate single-read 150-cycle Illumina NextSeq 550 flow cell. The study's processing was this. Because the immunoSEQ output held only junctional sequences and lacked quality scores, the filtering could not match the filtering applied to full-length reads. To assign V/J genes and CDR3, sequences were annotated using PyIR, a Python wrapper for IgBLAST v1.9, with IMGT germline references. Reads with weak V/J assignments (E-value above 1e-6), missing CDR3, stop codons, out-of-frame junctions, or ambiguous translated residues were removed. A V3J clonotype was defined by an identical inferred V gene, J gene, and CDR3 amino acid sequence. Percentage overlap between repertoires was calculated by dividing the number of shared unique clonotypes by the size of the smaller repertoire. Richness of each repertoire was evaluated using RTK rarefaction, the Chao1 estimator, and Recon v2.1 estimates of unobserved clonotypes. Generation probabilities were computed with OLGA for all TCRbeta clonotypes obtained by the gDNA method from several donors. TCRdb retrieved this table from immuneACCESS and kept in-frame rearrangements only. Not all clones are present; in checked studies, unresolved V genes account for under half, and no reason is known for the remainder. Clone size and the V and J calls come from that table; the DNA yielded D and trimming. The sample table records around 1.9 million clones; 85% to 95% of these occur just once. Of the sample, more than 1.5% is held by the ten largest clones.

CD8 naive samples were CD45RO-negative cells positively selected for CCR7, giving a CD45RA+CCR7+ population that excluded TemRA cells. Healthy HIV-negative adults with no recently reported acute infections or vaccinations were included as donors. All donors were Caucasian adults living in Nashville, Tennessee, USA. After blood collection by leukapheresis, PBMCs were isolated using Ficoll-Histopaque density gradient centrifugation and then cryopreserved in the vapor phase of liquid nitrogen. Analytical flow cytometry was used to check the purity and quantity of every magnetically sorted T cell population. Genomic DNA was isolated from each sorted fraction and quantified by UV absorbance on a Nanodrop 2000c. About this clone itself: Its antigen is not yet known. No base quality values were provided; no much bigger clone lies one nucleotide off.

What the study reported, not specific to this receptor: Rarefaction of sorted-subset datasets indicated incomplete sequencing despite the large sequencing depth. Naive subsets generally had larger estimated clonotype richness than memory subsets. Compared with non-shared clonotypes, clonotypes shared by all four sorted-subset donors had higher generation probabilities. Pairwise subsampling led to the expectation that sequencing depth would affect the degree of clonotype sharing among donors. Roughly 5% of naive CD4, 3.5% of naive CD8, roughly 2.5% of memory CD4, and about 0.4% of memory CD8 clonotypes were shared across several donors. Because the study included only a small number of donors, the genetic and exposure-history diversity represented was limited. Sampling was restricted to blood, and TCR repertoires in tissues likely differ from the TCR repertoires found in blood.

The clonotype comes from a young man in good health. Some clones in this sample may be carry-over from other donors' samples. Sequencing used naive CD8+ T cells from PBMCs. The cell subset or site label here, explained by the study, means: CD45RA+CCR7+.

The nucleotide sequence reads TGTGCCAGCAGCATACAGAACACTGAAGCTTTCTTT. This codes for CASSIQNTEAFF. The chain is made from TRBV7-9 and TRBJ1-1, with the D gene too uncertain to name. The germline V gene (reference sequence) supplies CDR1 SEHNR and CDR2 FQNEAQ. Between the V and J ends, shortened by 5 bases and 1 base respectively, the junction contains 5 bases. There are 12 amino acids in the CDR3, from cysteine to phenylalanine inclusive. This entry keeps only the CDR3 DNA: 36 bases, framed from base 1.